The count of the clone carrying this TCR beta chain is one. Its antigen is not known. This sample was taken from a study of T cells after yellow fever vaccination. Study context: SMART-Seq v4 Ultra Low Input handled preparation of low-cell-number fractions. Study-wide results and limits: Although most clonotypes did not, a small share appeared in both CD4 and CD8 compartments. Repertoires obtained by FACS sorting could include abundant clonotypes that entered as contaminants from the bulk population. In post-booster samples, most primary-vaccination clones reappeared (under 98% CD4, 75% to 90% CD8).

The CDR3 loop spans 16 amino acids. Germline assignment: CDR1 SGHTA and CDR2 FQGNSA. Trimming left V 0 bases short and J 2 bases short, with 12 bases between. MiXCR was run by TCRdb on the 5' RACE reads, yielding one entry per CDR3 protein. This sample has approximately 510,000 distinct CDR3 sequences, with less than 25% found just once. This chain joins TRBV7-2 and TRBJ2-3; tentatively, D is TRBD1 (5 bases). This TCR came from a man aged 18 to 35 who received the YFV17D yellow fever vaccine. Sequenced material: PBMCs, taken approximately 20 days after the first yellow fever vaccination. The CDR3 loop reads CASSLAQGGDTDTQYF. CDR3 in DNA: TGTGCCAGCAGCTTAGCGCAGGGTGGAGACACAGATACGCAGTATTTT.